This T cell receptor beta chain was recorded in a study of cytomegalovirus exposure and HLA in healthy donors. Turning to the study itself: Unique TCR beta sequences numbering about 100 million came from some 200 million T cells in an earlier analysis. Findings and caveats of the study: Exclusion as indistinguishable affected some V segments, including TRBV6-2 and TRBV6-3.

13 Jbeta primers and 60 Vbeta primers were used for the PCR. Only in-frame clones appear in the TCRdb table, and some are missing; sequencing was by immunoSEQ multiplex PCR. The data show 70,000 to 95,000 clones, 62% seen once. To note about this clone: The antigen is undetermined.

This CDR3 contains 15 residues. Germline loops: CDR1 SGHRS, CDR2 YFSETQ. Deletions cut 4 bases from V and 4 bases from J, with 17 bases between. This rearrangement joins TRBV5-1 to TRBJ1-1; maybe TRBD1 (6 bases). The sequence was obtained from a woman aged 25 to 39 in good health and CMV-seropositive. Sequencing used PBMCs. The CDR3 here is CASSLTQGGTTEAFF. CDR3 nucleotide sequence: TGCGCCAGCAGCCTTACACAGGGAGGGACCACTGAAGCTTTCTTT.